This T cell receptor beta chain came from a study of blood T cells in healthy people across ages. The authors ran a second PCR of about 6 to 11 cycles using a sample-barcoded 5' primer and a J-beta primer mix. TCRdb redid the calling of the 5' RACE reads with MiXCR, one entry per CDR3 protein. The table lists around 1,500,000 distinct CDR3 sequences, approximately 38% of them singletons. Per germline, CDR1 SGDLS and CDR2 YYNGEE. The CDR3 covers 15 residues. Germline trimming cut 3 bases from V and 0 bases from J; bases unmatched to any gene: 1. Specimen: blood. The chain is built from TRBV9 and TRBJ2-4, with 9 positions matching TRBD1. This clonotype was obtained from a woman aged 18-29 years in good health. The CDR3 nucleotides are TGTGCCAGCAGCGCGGGACAGGGAGCCAAAAACATTCAGTACTTC. It yields the protein CASSAGQGAKNIQYF. The full variable domain, completed using reference TRBV9 and TRBJ2-4, is DSGVTQTPKHLITATGQRVTLRCSPRSGDLSVYWYQQSLDQGLQFLIQYYNGEERAKGNILERFSAQQFPDLHSELNLSSLELGDSALYFCASSAGQGAKNIQYFGAGTRLSVL.